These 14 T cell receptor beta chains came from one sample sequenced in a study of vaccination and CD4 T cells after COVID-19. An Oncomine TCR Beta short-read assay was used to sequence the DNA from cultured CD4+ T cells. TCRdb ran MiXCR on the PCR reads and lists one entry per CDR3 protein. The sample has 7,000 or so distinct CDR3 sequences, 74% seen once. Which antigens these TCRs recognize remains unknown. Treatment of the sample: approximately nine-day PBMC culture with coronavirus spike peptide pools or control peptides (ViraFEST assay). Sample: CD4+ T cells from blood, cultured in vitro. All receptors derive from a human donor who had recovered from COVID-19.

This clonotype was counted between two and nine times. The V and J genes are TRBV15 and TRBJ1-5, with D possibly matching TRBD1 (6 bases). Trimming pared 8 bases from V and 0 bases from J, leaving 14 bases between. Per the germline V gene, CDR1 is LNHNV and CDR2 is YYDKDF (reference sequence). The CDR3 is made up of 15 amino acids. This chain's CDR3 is CATGSDRRSNQPQHF. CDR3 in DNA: TGTGCCACCGGTTCGGACAGACGTAGCAATCAGCCCCAGCATTTT.

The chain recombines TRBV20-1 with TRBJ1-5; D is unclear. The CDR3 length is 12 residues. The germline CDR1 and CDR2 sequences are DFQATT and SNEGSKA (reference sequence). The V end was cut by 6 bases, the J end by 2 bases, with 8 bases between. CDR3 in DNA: TGCAGTGCCCGGATGGGCAATCAGCCCCAGCATTTT. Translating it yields CSARMGNQPQHF.

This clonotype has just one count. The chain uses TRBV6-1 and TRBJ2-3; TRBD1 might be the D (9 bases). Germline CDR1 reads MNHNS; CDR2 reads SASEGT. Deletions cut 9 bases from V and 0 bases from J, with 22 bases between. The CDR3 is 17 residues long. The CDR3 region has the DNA TGTGCCAGTAGCGGGACAGGGTCACGTACTAGCACAGATACGCAGTATTTT. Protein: CASSGTGSRTSTDTQYF.

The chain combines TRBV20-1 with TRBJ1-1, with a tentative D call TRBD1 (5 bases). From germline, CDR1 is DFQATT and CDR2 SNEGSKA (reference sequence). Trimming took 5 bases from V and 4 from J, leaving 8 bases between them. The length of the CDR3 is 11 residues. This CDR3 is CSALGGTEAFF. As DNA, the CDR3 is TGCAGTGCTCTTGGGGGCACTGAAGCTTTCTTT.

The CDR3 DNA reads as TGTGCTATCTGGGACAGGGCTACCGGGGAGCTGTTTTTT. It codes for CAIWDRATGELFF. This chain joins TRBV7-7 and TRBJ2-2; 9 bases fit TRBD1. CDR3 length equals 13 residues. The germline V gene encodes CDR1 SSHAT and CDR2 FNYEAQ (reference sequence).

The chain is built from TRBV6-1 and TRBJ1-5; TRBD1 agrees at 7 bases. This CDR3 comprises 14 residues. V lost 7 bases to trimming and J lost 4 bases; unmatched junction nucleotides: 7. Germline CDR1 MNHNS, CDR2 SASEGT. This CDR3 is CASTQGQINQPQHF. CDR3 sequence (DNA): TGTGCCAGCACCCAGGGACAGATAAATCAGCCCCAGCATTTT.

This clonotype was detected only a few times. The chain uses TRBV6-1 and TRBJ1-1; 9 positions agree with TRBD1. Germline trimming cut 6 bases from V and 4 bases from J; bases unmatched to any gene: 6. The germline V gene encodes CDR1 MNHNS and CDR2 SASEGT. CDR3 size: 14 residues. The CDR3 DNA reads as TGTGCCAGCAGCACAGGGGGCTGGCCCACTGAAGCTTTCTTT. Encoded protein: CASSTGGWPTEAFF.

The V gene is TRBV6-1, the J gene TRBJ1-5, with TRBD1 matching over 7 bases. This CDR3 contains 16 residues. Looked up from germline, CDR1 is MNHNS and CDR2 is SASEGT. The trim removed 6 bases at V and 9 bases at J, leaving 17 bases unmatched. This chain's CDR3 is CASSKNPGQYIMPQHF. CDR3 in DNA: TGTGCCAGCAGCAAAAACCCGGGACAGTATATCATGCCCCAGCATTTT.

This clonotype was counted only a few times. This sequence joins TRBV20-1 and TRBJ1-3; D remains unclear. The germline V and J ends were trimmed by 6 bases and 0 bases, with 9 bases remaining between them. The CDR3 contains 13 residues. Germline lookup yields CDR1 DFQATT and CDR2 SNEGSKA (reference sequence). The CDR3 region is CSASIDSGNTIYF. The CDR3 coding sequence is TGCAGTGCCAGCATAGACTCTGGAAACACCATATATTTT.

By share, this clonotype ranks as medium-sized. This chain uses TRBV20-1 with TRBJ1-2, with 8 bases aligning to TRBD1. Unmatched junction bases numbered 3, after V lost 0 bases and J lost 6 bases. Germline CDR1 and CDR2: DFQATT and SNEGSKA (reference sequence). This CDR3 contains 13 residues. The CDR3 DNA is TGCAGTGCTAGAGATATGACAGGGGATGGCTACACCTTC. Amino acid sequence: CSARDMTGDGYTF.

CDR3: CASSGGTSGSSYNEQFF. Here the CDR3 DNA reads TGTGCCAGCAGTGGCGGGACTAGCGGGAGCTCCTACAATGAGCAGTTCTTC. J is TRBJ2-1 and V is TRBV6-4; 14 nucleotides match TRBD2. CDR3 size: 17 residues. V was pared by 4 bases and J by 0 bases, with 2 bases of the junction left unmatched. The germline V gene has CDR1 MRHNA and CDR2 SNTAGT.

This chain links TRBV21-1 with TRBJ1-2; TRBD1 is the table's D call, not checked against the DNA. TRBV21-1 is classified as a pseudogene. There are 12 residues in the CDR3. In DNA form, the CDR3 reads TGTGCCCCCCGGTCCAGGGCGGGTGGCTACACCTTC. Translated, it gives CAPRSRAGGYTF.

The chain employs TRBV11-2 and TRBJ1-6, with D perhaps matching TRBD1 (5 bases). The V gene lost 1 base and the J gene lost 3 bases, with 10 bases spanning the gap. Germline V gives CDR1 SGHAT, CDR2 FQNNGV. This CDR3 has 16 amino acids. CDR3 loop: CASSLAGHGYNSPLHF. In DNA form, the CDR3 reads TGTGCCAGCAGCTTAGCAGGACACGGCTATAATTCACCCCTCCACTTT.

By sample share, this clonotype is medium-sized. The CDR3 DNA reads as TGTGCCAGCAGCGGGGACAGGGGTGTGAATGAAAAACTGTTTTTT. This sequence encodes CASSGDRGVNEKLFF. The chain joins TRBV2 to TRBJ1-4, with 10 bases fitting TRBD1. V was pared by 6 bases and J by 5 bases, with 6 bases of the junction left unmatched. The V gene's germline CDR1 is SNHLY and CDR2 FYNNEI. The length of the CDR3 is 15 residues.